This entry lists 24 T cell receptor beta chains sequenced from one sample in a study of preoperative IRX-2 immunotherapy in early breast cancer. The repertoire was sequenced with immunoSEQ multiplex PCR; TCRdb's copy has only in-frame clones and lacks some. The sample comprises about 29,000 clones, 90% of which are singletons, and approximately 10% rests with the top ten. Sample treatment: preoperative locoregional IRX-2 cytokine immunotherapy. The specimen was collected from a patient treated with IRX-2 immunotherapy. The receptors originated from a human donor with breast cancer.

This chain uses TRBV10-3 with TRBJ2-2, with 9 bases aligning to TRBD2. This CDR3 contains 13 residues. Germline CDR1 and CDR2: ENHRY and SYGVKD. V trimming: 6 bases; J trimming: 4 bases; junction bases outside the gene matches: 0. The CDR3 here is CAIRLAGTGELFF. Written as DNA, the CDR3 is TGTGCCATCAGACTAGCGGGCACCGGGGAGCTGTTTTTT.

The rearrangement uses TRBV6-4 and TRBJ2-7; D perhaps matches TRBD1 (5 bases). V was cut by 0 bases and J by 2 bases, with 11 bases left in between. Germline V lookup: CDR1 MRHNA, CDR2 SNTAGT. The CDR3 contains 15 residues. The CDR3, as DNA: TGTGCCAGCAGTGACTCGGGCCAGGGCCCCTACGAGCAGTACTTC. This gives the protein CASSDSGQGPYEQYF.

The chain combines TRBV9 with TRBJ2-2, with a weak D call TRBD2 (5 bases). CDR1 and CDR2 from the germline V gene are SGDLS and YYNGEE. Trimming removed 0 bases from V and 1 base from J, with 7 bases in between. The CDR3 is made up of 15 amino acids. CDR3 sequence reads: CASSVVGGNTGELFF. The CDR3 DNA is TGTGCCAGCAGCGTAGTTGGAGGGAACACCGGGGAGCTGTTTTTT.

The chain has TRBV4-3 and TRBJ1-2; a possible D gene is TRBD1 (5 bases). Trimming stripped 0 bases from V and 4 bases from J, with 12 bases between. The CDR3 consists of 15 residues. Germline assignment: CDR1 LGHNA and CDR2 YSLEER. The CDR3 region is CASSQEGGEGYGYTF. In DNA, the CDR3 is TGCGCCAGCAGCCAAGAGGGGGGAGAGGGCTATGGCTACACCTTC.

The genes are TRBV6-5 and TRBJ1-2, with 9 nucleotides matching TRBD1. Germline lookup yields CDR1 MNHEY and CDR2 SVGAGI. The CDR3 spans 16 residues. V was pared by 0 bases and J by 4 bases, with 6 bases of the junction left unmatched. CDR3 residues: CASSYSHGQGTYGYTF. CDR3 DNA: TGTGCCAGCAGTTACTCCCACGGACAGGGGACCTATGGCTACACCTTC.

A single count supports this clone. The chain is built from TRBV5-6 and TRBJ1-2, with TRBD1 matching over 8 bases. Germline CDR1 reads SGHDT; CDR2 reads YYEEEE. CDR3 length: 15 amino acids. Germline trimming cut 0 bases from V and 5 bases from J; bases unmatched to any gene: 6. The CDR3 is CASSLARDRLYGYTF. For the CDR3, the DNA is TGTGCCAGCAGCTTGGCCAGGGACAGGCTATATGGCTACACCTTC.

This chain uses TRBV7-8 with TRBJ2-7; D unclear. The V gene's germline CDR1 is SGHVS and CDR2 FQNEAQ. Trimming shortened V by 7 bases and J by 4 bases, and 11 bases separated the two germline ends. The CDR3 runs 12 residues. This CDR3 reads CASTLSGYEQYF. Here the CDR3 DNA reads TGTGCCAGCACCCTGTCCGGGTACGAGCAGTACTTC.

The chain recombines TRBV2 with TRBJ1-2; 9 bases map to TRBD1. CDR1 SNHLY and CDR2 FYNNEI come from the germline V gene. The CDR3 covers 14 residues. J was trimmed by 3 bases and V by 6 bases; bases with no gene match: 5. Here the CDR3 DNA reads TGTGCCAGCAGCCCGGGACAGGGACACTATGGCTACACCTTC. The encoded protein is CASSPGQGHYGYTF.

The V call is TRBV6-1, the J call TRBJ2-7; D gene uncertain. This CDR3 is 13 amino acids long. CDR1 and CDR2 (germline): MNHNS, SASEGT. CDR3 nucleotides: TGTGGATCGGGCGCCACGGGCTCCTACGAGCAGTACTTC. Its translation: CGSGATGSYEQYF.

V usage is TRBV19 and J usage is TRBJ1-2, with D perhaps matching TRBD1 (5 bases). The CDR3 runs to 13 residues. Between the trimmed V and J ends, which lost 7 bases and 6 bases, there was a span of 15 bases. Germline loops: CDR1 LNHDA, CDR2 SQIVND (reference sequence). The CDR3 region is CASNPGPRNGYTF. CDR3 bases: TGTGCCAGTAACCCGGGGCCCCGGAATGGCTACACCTTC.

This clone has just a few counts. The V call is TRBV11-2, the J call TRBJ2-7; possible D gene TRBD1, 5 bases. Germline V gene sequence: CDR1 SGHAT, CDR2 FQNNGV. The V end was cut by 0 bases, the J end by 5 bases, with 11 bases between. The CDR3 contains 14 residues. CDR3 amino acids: CASSLEDTGHEQYF. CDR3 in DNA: TGTGCCAGCAGCTTAGAGGACACGGGTCACGAGCAGTACTTC.

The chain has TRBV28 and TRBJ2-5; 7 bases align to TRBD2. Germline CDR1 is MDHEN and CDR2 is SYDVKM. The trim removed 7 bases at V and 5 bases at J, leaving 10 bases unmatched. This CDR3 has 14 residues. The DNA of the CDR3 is TGTGCCAGCACTCTTTCTGCGGGAGCTGAGACCCAGTACTTC. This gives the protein CASTLSAGAETQYF. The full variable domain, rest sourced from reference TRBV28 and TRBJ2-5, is DVKVTQSSRYLVKRTGEKVFLECVQDMDHENMFWYRQDPGLGLRLIYFSYDVKMKEKGDIPEGYSVSREKKERFSLILESASTNQTSMYLCASTLSAGAETQYFGPGTRLLVL.

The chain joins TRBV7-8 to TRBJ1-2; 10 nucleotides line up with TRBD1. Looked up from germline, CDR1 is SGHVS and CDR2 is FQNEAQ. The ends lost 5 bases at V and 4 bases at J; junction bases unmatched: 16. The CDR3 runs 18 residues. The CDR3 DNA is TGTGCCAGCAGCCAGACGCAAACGACAGGGGGCGAAATCTATGGCTACACCTTC. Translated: CASSQTQTTGGEIYGYTF.

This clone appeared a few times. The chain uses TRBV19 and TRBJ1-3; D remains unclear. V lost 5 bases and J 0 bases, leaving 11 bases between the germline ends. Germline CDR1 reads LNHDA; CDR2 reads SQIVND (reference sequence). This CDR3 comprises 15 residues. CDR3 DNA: TGTGCCAGTAGTTATGGACCGAGCTCTGGAAACACCATATATTTT. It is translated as CASSYGPSSGNTIYF.

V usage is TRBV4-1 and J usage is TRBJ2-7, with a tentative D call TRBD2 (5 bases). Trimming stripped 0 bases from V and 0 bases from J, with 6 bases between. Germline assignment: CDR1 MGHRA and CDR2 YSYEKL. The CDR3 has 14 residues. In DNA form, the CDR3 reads TGCGCCAGCAGCCAAGAACTAGGCTCCTACGAGCAGTACTTC. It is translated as CASSQELGSYEQYF.

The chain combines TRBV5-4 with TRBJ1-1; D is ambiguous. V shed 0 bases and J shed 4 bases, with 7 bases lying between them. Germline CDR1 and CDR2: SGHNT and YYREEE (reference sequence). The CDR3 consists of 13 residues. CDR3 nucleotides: TGTGCCAGCAGCTTGGACGGATTCACTGAAGCTTTCTTT. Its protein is CASSLDGFTEAFF.

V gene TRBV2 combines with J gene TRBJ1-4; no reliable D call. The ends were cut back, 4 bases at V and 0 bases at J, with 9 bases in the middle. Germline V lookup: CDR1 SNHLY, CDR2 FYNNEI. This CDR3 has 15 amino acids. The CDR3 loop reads CASSVSGATNEKLFF. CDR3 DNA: TGTGCCAGCAGTGTGTCGGGTGCAACTAATGAAAAACTGTTTTTT.

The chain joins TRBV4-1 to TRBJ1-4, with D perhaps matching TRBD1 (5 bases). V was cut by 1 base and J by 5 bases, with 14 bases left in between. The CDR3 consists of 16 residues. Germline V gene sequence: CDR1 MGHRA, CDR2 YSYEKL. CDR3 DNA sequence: TGCGCCAGCAGCCAAGGTAGAGGGGCCCCGAATGAAAAACTGTTTTTT. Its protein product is CASSQGRGAPNEKLFF.

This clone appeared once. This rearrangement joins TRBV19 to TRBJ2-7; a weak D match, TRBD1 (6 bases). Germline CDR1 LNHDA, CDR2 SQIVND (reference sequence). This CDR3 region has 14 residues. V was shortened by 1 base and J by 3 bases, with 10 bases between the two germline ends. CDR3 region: CASSIGTENYEQYF. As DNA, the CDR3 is TGTGCCAGTAGTATAGGGACAGAGAACTACGAGCAGTACTTC.

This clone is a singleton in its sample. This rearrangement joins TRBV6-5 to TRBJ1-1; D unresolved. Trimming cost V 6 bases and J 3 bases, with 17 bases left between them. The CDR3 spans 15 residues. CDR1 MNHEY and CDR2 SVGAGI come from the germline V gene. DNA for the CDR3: TGTGCCAGCAGCCACCTCTCCCAAGCGGACACTGAAGCTTTCTTT. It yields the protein CASSHLSQADTEAFF.

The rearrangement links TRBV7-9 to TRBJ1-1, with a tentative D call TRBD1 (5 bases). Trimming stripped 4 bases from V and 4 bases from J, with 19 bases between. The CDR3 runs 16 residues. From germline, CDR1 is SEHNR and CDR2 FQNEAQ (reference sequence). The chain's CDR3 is CASSSPGLSKGTEAFF. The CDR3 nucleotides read TGTGCCAGCAGCTCCCCGGGACTTTCTAAAGGCACTGAAGCTTTCTTT.

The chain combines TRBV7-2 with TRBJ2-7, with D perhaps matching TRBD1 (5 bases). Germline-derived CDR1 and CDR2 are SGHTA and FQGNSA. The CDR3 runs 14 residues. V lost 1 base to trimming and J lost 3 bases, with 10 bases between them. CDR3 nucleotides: TGTGCCAGCAGCTTAGTAGGGGTTGGCTACGAGCAGTACTTC. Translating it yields CASSLVGVGYEQYF.

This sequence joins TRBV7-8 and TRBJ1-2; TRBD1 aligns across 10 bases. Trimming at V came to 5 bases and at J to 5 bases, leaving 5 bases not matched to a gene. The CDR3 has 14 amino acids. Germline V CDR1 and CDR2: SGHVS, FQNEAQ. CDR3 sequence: CASSRDRGRYGYTF. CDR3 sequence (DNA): TGTGCCAGCAGCAGGGACAGGGGAAGGTATGGCTACACCTTC.

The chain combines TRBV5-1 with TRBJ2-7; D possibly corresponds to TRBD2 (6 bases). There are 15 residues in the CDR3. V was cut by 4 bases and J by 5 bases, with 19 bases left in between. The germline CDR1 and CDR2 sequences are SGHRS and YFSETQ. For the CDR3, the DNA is TGCGCCAGCAGCCCGGGACTCCAAGCCCGGGACGAGCAGTACTTC. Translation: CASSPGLQARDEQYF.